These T cell receptor beta chains were read from a single sample in a study of regulatory T cells in long-lasting Graves disease. TCRdb re-called the multiplex PCR reads with MiXCR, one entry per CDR3 protein. The profile shows fewer than 650,000 distinct CDR3 sequences, about 16% of them singletons. In addition, the sample was reused for a study of T cells in Graves' hyperthyroidism and ophthalmopathy.

The material sequenced was peripheral blood mononuclear cells (PBMCs), taken at new diagnosis, from a patient treated with antithyroid drugs. All receptors derive from a young man with Graves disease. Each CDR3 is given with its conserved first and last residue. A D gene is named only where the DNA matches it firmly. Clone size is not always given. Where it is, it says once, few, many or a class for expanded clones.

clone size,D gene,J gene,V gene,CDR3 protein,CDR3 DNA
many,-,TRBJ1-6,TRBV28,CASSLRTVNSPLHF,TGTGCCAGCAGTTTACGCACAGTCAATTCACCCCTCCACTTT
many,-,TRBJ2-7,TRBV11-1,CASSLAKSTDGYEQYF,TGTGCCAGCAGCTTAGCGAAAAGCACTGACGGATACGAGCAGTACTTC
-,-,TRBJ1-5,TRBV12-5,CASGLSSANQPQHF,TGTGCTAGTGGTTTGAGCTCGGCGAATCAGCCCCAGCATTTT
few,-,TRBJ2-1,TRBV28,CASSLAESYNEQFF,TGTGCCAGCAGTTTAGCAGAATCCTACAATGAGCAGTTCTTC
many,TRBD1,TRBJ2-5,TRBV10-3,CAISGGQGGETQYF,TGTGCCATCAGTGGGGGACAGGGTGGCGAGACCCAGTACTTC
many,-,TRBJ2-3,TRBV12-3/TRBV12-4,CASSTSGGLTTDTQYF,TGTGCCAGCAGTACCTCGGGCGGGTTAACCACAGATACGCAGTATTTT
many,TRBD1,TRBJ2-1,TRBV6-1,CASSGQGWNEQFF,TGTGCCAGCAGTGGACAGGGCTGGAATGAGCAGTTCTTC
few,TRBD1,TRBJ1-1,TRBV5-1,CASSLGQGIMNTEAFF,TGCGCCAGCAGCTTGGGACAGGGGATTATGAACACTGAAGCTTTCTTT
many,-,TRBJ1-5,TRBV30,CAPDKVNSNQPQHF,TGTGCCCCGGACAAGGTTAATAGCAATCAGCCCCAGCATTTT
many,-,TRBJ2-2,TRBV13,CASSKTGELFF,TGTGCCAGCAGCAAGACCGGGGAGCTGTTTTTT
-,-,TRBJ1-6,TRBV6-1,CASTTGGRNSPLHF,TGTGCCAGCACCACGGGGGGAAGAAATTCACCCCTCCACTTT
many,TRBD2,TRBJ2-7,TRBV7-2,CASSPGGGAGGSYEQYF,TGTGCCAGCAGCCCCGGAGGCGGGGCGGGAGGATCCTACGAGCAGTACTTC
-,-,TRBJ2-2,TRBV7-2,CASSLGASGSTGELFF,TGTGCCAGCAGCTTAGGGGCATCTGGGAGCACCGGGGAGCTGTTTTTT
-,-,TRBJ2-6,TRBV27,CASGGRAGANVLTF,TGTGCCAGCGGCGGAAGGGCTGGGGCCAACGTCCTGACTTTC
few,-,TRBJ1-2,TRBV3-1,CASSQDVWGYTF,TGTGCCAGCAGCCAAGACGTATGGGGCTACACCTTC
-,TRBD1,TRBJ1-2,TRBV9,CASSVDAGGGNYGYTF,TGTGCCAGCAGCGTAGACGCAGGGGGGGGTAACTATGGCTACACCTTC
-,-,TRBJ1-1,TRBV20-1,CSARGGGAFF,TGCAGTGCTAGGGGCGGCGGGGCTTTCTTT
-,TRBD1,TRBJ1-6,TRBV5-5,CASSWEDRAVDNSPLHF,TGTGCCAGCAGCTGGGAGGACAGGGCGGTTGATAATTCACCCCTCCACTTT
-,-,TRBJ1-4,TRBV10-3,CAISEELGLNEKLFF,TGTGCCATCAGTGAGGAACTGGGCCTTAATGAAAAACTGTTTTTT
many,-,TRBJ2-7,TRBV19,CASSIAGIAYEQYF,TGTGCCAGTAGTATAGCGGGGATTGCCTACGAGCAGTACTTC
few,-,TRBJ2-7,TRBV15,CATSRTDGLTYEQYF,TGTGCCACCAGCAGGACGGACGGATTAACCTACGAGCAGTACTTC
many,-,TRBJ1-4,TRBV28,CASRPSGSTNEKLFF,TGTGCCAGCAGACCCTCGGGGTCAACTAATGAAAAACTGTTTTTT
few,-,TRBJ2-1,TRBV11-2,CASSLVAYDNEQFF,TGTGCCAGCAGCTTAGTGGCCTACGACAATGAGCAGTTCTTC
many,-,TRBJ2-7,TRBV12-3/TRBV12-4,CASSEPGVTAEQYF,TGTGCCAGCAGTGAGCCGGGGGTTACGGCCGAGCAGTACTTC
few,-,TRBJ1-3,TRBV20-1,CSGRGGSSGNTIYF,TGCAGTGGCCGAGGAGGGAGCTCTGGAAACACCATATATTTT
many,-,TRBJ2-3,TRBV7-9,CASSSLLDATDTQYF,TGTGCCAGCAGCTCGCTGCTAGACGCCACAGATACGCAGTATTTT
many,TRBD1,TRBJ2-7,TRBV11-2,CASRPSGGFPYEQYF,TGTGCCAGCAGGCCTTCAGGGGGCTTTCCCTACGAGCAGTACTTC
-,-,TRBJ2-3,TRBV5-4,CASSRIAASTDTQYF,TGTGCCAGCAGCCGGATAGCGGCTAGCACAGATACGCAGTATTTT
few,TRBD2,TRBJ2-3,TRBV7-3,CASSLTVKVWTSGRGTSTDTQYF,TGTGCCAGCAGCTTAACGGTTAAGGTATGGACTAGCGGGAGGGGGACTAGCACAGATACGCAGTATTTT
many,-,TRBJ2-7,TRBV12-3/TRBV12-4,CASRDIYGWEQYF,TGTGCCAGCAGGGACATTTACGGTTGGGAGCAGTACTTC
many,TRBD2,TRBJ2-7,TRBV30,CAWSRSSSGSYEQYF,TGTGCCTGGAGTAGGTCCTCTAGCGGGAGCTACGAGCAGTACTTC
many,TRBD1,TRBJ2-1,TRBV27,CASSSPRGQGETYGNEQFF,TGTGCCAGCAGTTCTCCGAGGGGACAGGGGGAAACCTATGGGAATGAGCAGTTCTTC
many,-,TRBJ2-4,TRBV11-1,CASSLLEGGRGAKNIQYF,TGTGCCAGCAGTCTTTTGGAGGGGGGGCGCGGAGCCAAAAACATTCAGTACTTC
-,TRBD2,TRBJ2-1,TRBV28,CASSISGRGLFF,TGTGCCAGCAGTATAAGCGGGAGAGGACTGTTCTTC
few,TRBD1,TRBJ2-2,TRBV6-4,CASKPTGGYTGELFF,TGTGCCAGCAAACCGACAGGGGGTTACACCGGGGAGCTGTTTTTT
many,TRBD1,TRBJ2-1,TRBV27,CASRTGSNEQFF,TGTGCCAGCCGGACAGGATCCAATGAGCAGTTCTTC
many,-,TRBJ2-1,TRBV5-1,CASSGTGSDEQFF,TGCGCCAGCAGCGGAACAGGGTCGGATGAGCAGTTCTTC
-,TRBD2,TRBJ2-3,TRBV6-5,CASSYVFMGSGTTDTQYF,TGTGCCAGCAGTTACGTTTTTATGGGTAGCGGGACCACAGATACGCAGTATTTT
many,-,TRBJ1-5,TRBV30,CAWSPLGGNQPQHF,TGTGCCTGGAGTCCCTTGGGGGGCAATCAGCCCCAGCATTTT
many,-,TRBJ2-3,TRBV15,CATSSLQVQSTDTQYF,TGTGCCACCAGCAGTCTCCAGGTACAGAGCACAGATACGCAGTATTTT
-,-,TRBJ2-7,TRBV20-1,CSARSFGGPVEPNEQYF,TGCAGTGCTAGGAGTTTTGGAGGACCTGTCGAGCCAAACGAGCAGTACTTC
few,TRBD1,TRBJ2-6,TRBV9,CASSLGQGALSGANVLTF,TGTGCCAGCAGCCTGGGACAGGGGGCGCTCTCCGGGGCCAACGTCCTGACTTTC
few,-,TRBJ2-5,TRBV24-1,CATSPGGETQYF,TGTGCCACCAGCCCTGGGGGGGAGACCCAGTACTTC
-,TRBD1,TRBJ1-2,TRBV10-3,CAISVGTGGAGSYGYTF,TGTGCCATCAGTGTGGGGACAGGGGGCGCTGGGAGCTATGGCTACACCTTC
few,-,TRBJ2-1,TRBV5-1,CASSSPTIIPAYNEQFF,TGCGCCAGCAGCTCTCCAACCATCATCCCAGCCTACAATGAGCAGTTCTTC